This TCR beta chain originates from a study of cytomegalovirus exposure and HLA in healthy donors (dated by TCRdb to about 2017). In the study overall: An earlier analysis of roughly 610 of the donors reported 276 Gb of sequence data and 117 million unique TCR beta sequences obtained from 180 million or so T cells. An early release covering about 600 HLA-typed donors comprised approximately 290 gigabases of sequencing data and some 79 million unique TCR sequences. Of the roughly 400 genotyped donors, around 81% fell in the genetic ancestry cluster associated with self-reported Caucasian donors. The aim of the study was to test whether cataloging public T cell receptors could identify signatures of past pathogen exposure. The T cell repertoires of under 700 subjects were profiled by immunosequencing and related to cytomegalovirus serostatus. Along with the roughly 670-subject first cohort, a separate validation cohort of around 110 different subjects was used. To predict cytomegalovirus infection status, the study brought together high-throughput TCR immunosequencing, statistical association of individual TCRs with disease status, and machine learning. In a later analysis, previously published TCR beta repertoires from 666 donors were re-analyzed and high-resolution HLA genotyping was added so that TCR occurrence patterns could be studied. Rather than using new phenotypic data, the later analysis identified candidate immune exposures from TCR beta sequences and from how often those sequences occurred across donors. An earlier analysis of fewer than 750 of the donors used high-throughput TCR beta sequencing to judge whether each TCR beta V gene segment behaved as functional or pseudogenic. Donor age, sex, ethnicity and CMV serostatus were collected together with the repertoire data. Genome-wide SNP genotypes for about 65% of the roughly 700 donors were used in a later genetic analysis, which treated that subset as a discovery cohort. Every discovery cohort repertoire had been produced on one sequencing platform. HLA typing covered class I and class II loci at four-digit resolution. The number of typed donors differed by locus: about 620-640 for A, B, C, DRB1 and DQB1; 500 to 550 for DQA1; 606 for DPA1; and some 450 for DPB1. About five DR-DQ haplotypes were treated as single units for association and clustering because of strong linkage in the cohort. Among around 400 genotyped donors of the cohort, an average of approximately 200,000 unique TCR beta nucleotide sequences was sequenced per donor, of which 15% to 20% were non-productive.

To note about this clone: Its recognized antigen is unknown. Qualities for individual bases were not recorded, and no much larger clone is one base off.

The investigation overall reported the following: The classifier was reported to diagnose cytomegalovirus status with high specificity and sensitivity in both the original and validation cohorts. Some IMGT-functional V segments, including TRBV6-2 and TRBV6-3, could not be told apart with the 87-base-pair reads, so those segments were excluded. Correlated functional status among segregating V segments might reflect linkage disequilibrium, but an unknown experimental factor could not be ruled out. A further reported finding was that TCR beta sequences accurately predicted the HLA-A and HLA-B alleles for most subjects in the first cohort. In a later analysis, TCR association rates were found to vary across HLA loci, with the most associated TCRs seen for DRB1 alleles and the fewest for HLA-C alleles. The study listed approximately 150 TCR beta chains as associated with cytomegalovirus. A cluster of highly shared sequence variants was judged likely to represent a technical artifact of the sequencing pipeline. HLA typing was unavailable for some donors at each locus, so association tests used only the typed subset. Compared with the roughly 720-donor mean, donors in an Asian-associated ancestry cluster had fewer N-insertions in productive TCRs, according to a later genetic analysis. The earlier analysis of approximately 560 of the donors excluded about 16 rarely observed V segments, including chromosome 9 orphons, because counts were too low. Specific HLA alleles were associated with 15,000 to 20,000 TCR beta sequences at a false discovery rate of 0.05 in a later analysis. In a later analysis, most CMV-associated TCR beta chains were found to appear HLA-restricted, with HLA associations seemingly driven largely by CMV exposure. In a later analysis, HLA-associated TCR beta chains were found to be more clonally expanded and to have lower generation probabilities than equally common non-associated chains. Roughly uniform sequencing depth across donors was assumed in presence/absence analyses, although this assumption may not hold. CMV serostatus was the only immune exposure information available for the cohort. While some public TCRs were present in many individuals, most TCR sequences turned up only very rarely across donors. An earlier analysis of 450 to 750 of the donors showed that most TCR beta V segments appeared in productive rearrangements either about 87% or about 30% of the time, which broadly matched IMGT annotations. V-gene and J-gene trimming of TCR beta chains was associated with a missense DCLRE1C variant in a later genetic analysis, and the association was replicated in an independent cohort. When HLA alleles, especially DR and DQ, strongly co-occurred, attributing TCR associations to individual alleles was difficult. According to the authors, the approach could potentially be generalized to other disease states and immunological phenotypes. In vitro tests confirmed that a few of the cytomegalovirus-associated TCR beta chains recognize cytomegalovirus antigens. The cohort was sequenced for TCR beta chains only, and without alpha or paired-chain data the features that could be detected were limited. In a later analysis, several top co-occurrence clusters were reported to appear linked to parvovirus B19, influenza, CMV and Epstein-Barr virus.

CDR1 and CDR2 (SGHDT, YYEEEE) derive from the germline V gene. The CDR3 holds 16 amino acids from the cysteine to the phenylalanine. This entry keeps only the CDR3 DNA: 48 bases, framed from base 1. Cut back by 1 base and 4 bases, the V and J ends lie 18 bases apart. In total, roughly 670 healthy bone marrow donors made up the cohort. At the time of sampling, all cohort members were nominally healthy, though unrecorded immune exposures were likely present. The donor tested CMV seropositive and was one of the 289 seropositive cohort members. A peripheral blood sample was collected from each donor, and TCR beta sequencing was performed on peripheral blood mononuclear cells. The Qiagen DNeasy Blood Extraction Kit was used to extract genomic DNA from the blood cell samples. Library preparation employed the immunoSEQ multiplex PCR assay. A mixture of 60 forward primers for TCR Vbeta segments and 13 reverse primers for TCR Jbeta segments was used in the multiplex PCR. The CDR3 region of rearranged TCR beta genes was amplified from genomic DNA by a multiplex PCR assay. The amplified TCR beta libraries were sequenced on the Illumina HiSeq System as 87-base-pair reads. The authors processed their data as follows. In a later analysis, tens of millions of unique TCR beta chains were counted across the 500 to 850 repertoires, and roughly 10 million of these chains were shared by at least two donors. Raw reads were error-corrected and collapsed into unique sequences by a nearest-neighbor algorithm in which closely related sequences were merged to remove PCR and sequencing errors. V, D and J gene segments were assigned by aligning CDR3 sequences to IMGT reference sequences. Each retained sequence needed at least a six-nucleotide match to both a V gene segment and a J gene segment. A rearrangement counted as productive if the CDR3 had no stop codons and remained in frame with V and J, and every other rearrangement counted as non-productive. Following IMGT convention, CDR3 was defined as the stretch from the second conserved V-encoded cysteine to the conserved J-encoded phenylalanine. The earlier analysis of some 600 of the donors excluded sequences that lacked an unambiguous match to a single V gene segment. In an earlier analysis of roughly 500 of the donors, V segments were called functional above 56.7% productive rearrangements and were called segregating when the between-donor standard deviation exceeded 5%. A statistical classification framework was built to diagnose cytomegalovirus status from the catalog of TCR beta chain sequences. A later analysis assigned V and J genes by comparing TCR nucleotide sequences with IMGT/GENE-DB human TR gene sequences. In a later analysis, CDR3 sequences and most-parsimonious VDJ recombination scenarios were assigned using the TCRdist pipeline. In a later analysis, each TCR beta chain was defined by its CDR3 amino acid sequence together with its V-gene family, and reads without a unique V-gene family were excluded. A later analysis removed 550 to 700 highly shared, low-generation-probability nucleotide sequences to deal with suspected cross-contamination and a sequencing artifact. In a later analysis, a clonal expansion index was calculated for each public chain from normalized within-repertoire ranks of inferred template counts. In a later analysis, generation probabilities were computed using a VDJ recombination model fitted to out-of-frame rearrangements, and the results were checked against IGoR. In a later analysis, TCR-TCR, TCR-HLA and TCR-CMV co-occurrence was scored with hypergeometric tests, and a repertoire-size bias correction was applied to TCR pairs. A later analysis estimated false discovery rates by permuting HLA or CMV assignments 20 times. In a later analysis, co-occurring TCRs were grouped using DBSCAN, with TCRdist sequence similarity added in when clustering inside HLA-allele-positive subsets. Co-occurrence clustering excluded repertoires with fewer than 30,000 or more than 120,000 public chains, plus five with anomalous nucleotide sharing. The clones in this table, taken by TCRdb from immuneACCESS, are in-frame only. Not every clone is retained; where verified, under half of the shortfall comes from an unresolved V gene, and the cause of the rest is unknown. Clone size and V and J calls were adopted from that table, with D and trimming inferred from the DNA. The sample table contains 150,000 to 200,000 clones; only one count was recorded for about four fifths of them. 4.8% of the sample rests with the top ten.

The sequence was collected from a girl between 10 and 17 years old in good health and CMV-seropositive. What was sequenced was PBMCs. The sequence links TRBV5-6 to TRBJ2-7; 6 matching bases give a weak D call of TRBD2. For the CDR3, the sequence is CASSLWGESMSYEQYF. The sequenced DNA: TGTGCCAGCAGCTTGTGGGGGGAGAGTATGTCGTACGAGCAGTACTTC.